This T cell receptor beta chain was profiled in a study of T cells after posttransplantation cyclophosphamide. Findings and caveats of the study: Donor CD8+ memory clones often dominated recipient blood repertoires at later times.

The table came from immunoSEQ multiplex PCR; TCRdb's copy has only in-frame clones and leaves some out. The top ten clones hold less than 45% of a sample with about 4,000 clones, 77% of them seen once. Busulfan-fludarabine conditioning, marrow transplant, and cyclophosphamide on days +3 and +4 were administered. With regard to this clone: Its antigen is unidentified.

CDR1 and CDR2 (germline): SEHNR, FQNEAQ (reference sequence). The CDR3 consists of 15 residues. After removal of 1 base from V and 8 bases from J, the junction contained 9 bases not matched to a gene. The TCR was taken from a male patient aged 50 to 59 who received an allogeneic stem cell transplant from an unrelated donor, was CMV-positive, and had acute GVHD only. The graft donor may be the source of some T cells. The chain uses TRBV7-9 and TRBJ2-5; 8 bases are shared with TRBD2. The sequencing used PBMCs, collected less than 30 days after a stem cell transplant with posttransplant cyclophosphamide. The CDR3 DNA reads as TGTGCCAGCAGCTTAGAAGGTAGCGGGGAAAAAACCCAGTACTTC. This codes for CASSLEGSGEKTQYF. Combining the CDR3 with reference TRBV7-9 and TRBJ2-5 gives the whole variable domain DTGVSQNPRHKITKRGQNVTFRCDPISEHNRLYWYRQTLGQGPEFLTYFQNEAQLEKSRLLSDRFSAERPKGSFSTLEIQRTEQGDSAMYLCASSLEGSGEKTQYFGPGTRLLVL.